Listed below are T cell receptor beta chains from one sample, sequenced in a study of T-cell reconstitution after alpha-beta-depleted transplantation in children. TCRdb redid the calling of the PCR reads with MiXCR, one entry per CDR3 protein. The table includes about 480,000 distinct CDR3 sequences, around 12% detected once. Sequences were derived from PBMCs from the stem cell graft donor, sampled from the stem cell graft. These receptor sequences come from a human donor who donated a stem cell graft to a child with combined immunodeficiency. The CDR3 runs from the conserved cysteine through the conserved F or W.

cdr3_length	v_call	j_call	cdr3_aa
14	TRBV12-3/TRBV12-4	TRBJ2-4	CASSGDSGSHIQYF
15	TRBV12-3/TRBV12-4	TRBJ2-2	CASSLKWANTGELFF
14	TRBV5-1	TRBJ2-5	CASSLATFQETQYF
14	TRBV10-3	TRBJ2-7	CAIGRLAGSYEQYF
17	TRBV6-2/TRBV6-3	TRBJ2-1	CASSYSSSGRFLNEQFF
12	TRBV10-3	TRBJ1-2	CASKGDLYGYTF
16	TRBV6-5	TRBJ2-1	CASSYSTTGAYNEQFF
17	TRBV28	TRBJ2-7	CASSPRGGAGSTYEQYF
15	TRBV6-4	TRBJ2-2	CASQGPPLNTGELFF
12	TRBV7-2	TRBJ2-7	CASSSDRREQYF
15	TRBV28	TRBJ1-1	CASSSPGGMTTEAFF
16	TRBV7-2	TRBJ2-5	CASSPGNSGVQETQYF
13	TRBV3-1	TRBJ1-6	CASSHLDRETLHF
15	TRBV2	TRBJ2-7	CASSDAGTGGYEQYF
14	TRBV7-9	TRBJ2-2	CASSLTERSGELFF
13	TRBV20-1	TRBJ2-7	CSATDRGKNEQYF
15	TRBV6-2/TRBV6-3	TRBJ2-1	CASSFKREGGNEQFF
14	TRBV19	TRBJ1-5	CASSMSQGEQPQHF
19	TRBV11-2	TRBJ2-7	CASSLVRLAGGLRTYEQYF
10	TRBV20-1	TRBJ2-7	CSAMVYEQYF
13	TRBV20-1	TRBJ2-1	CSADGGVYNEQFF
14	TRBV4-3	TRBJ2-7	CASSQVWGRYEQYF
16	TRBV6-1	TRBJ2-7	CASSRARGLLSYEQYF
14	TRBV5-1	TRBJ1-6	CASSFRDGNSPLHF
12	TRBV12-3/TRBV12-4	TRBJ2-7	CASGDGFYEQYF
14	TRBV12-3/TRBV12-4	TRBJ2-7	CASSYDPWGSEQYF
17	TRBV12-5	TRBJ2-3	CASGFGTSGMGADTQYF
14	TRBV4-3	TRBJ1-3	CASSQAYSGNTIYF
14	TRBV29-1	TRBJ2-1	CSVTDRMPGNEQFF
14	TRBV20-1	TRBJ1-5	CSASSGGETQPQHF
14	TRBV29-1	TRBJ2-5	CSVERQRETETQYF
11	TRBV12-3/TRBV12-4	TRBJ2-5	CAGGYGETQYF
19	TRBV7-8	TRBJ2-7	CASSSTGALLAGVNYEQYF
13	TRBV3-1	TRBJ1-5	CASSQDVSQPQHF
12	TRBV12-3/TRBV12-4	TRBJ2-1	CASSKTVDEQFF
14	TRBV6-1	TRBJ2-5	CASSRGGDQETQYF
13	TRBV3-1	TRBJ2-5	CASRSAHQETQYF
15	TRBV24-1	TRBJ2-7	CATSDTGQGTYEQYF
15	TRBV20-1	TRBJ2-4	CSASWGGQAKNIQYF
14	TRBV7-2	TRBJ2-7	CASSPGGSTYEQYF
12	TRBV24-1	TRBJ2-3	CATMGSTDTQYF
15	TRBV20-1	TRBJ2-5	CSARDLSRGQETQYF
16	TRBV7-3	TRBJ2-3	CASSFSPSGGLDTQYF
17	TRBV3-1	TRBJ2-3	CASSRGGGGSSTDTQYF
13	TRBV12-3/TRBV12-4	TRBJ2-1	CASRIGNYNEQFF
15	TRBV7-2	TRBJ2-7	CASSPSGQLSYEQYF
17	TRBV24-1	TRBJ2-3	CATSDLLGNLRTDTQYF
11	TRBV3-1	TRBJ2-2	CASRLTGELFF
16	TRBV6-5	TRBJ1-1	CASSYSNRGLNTEAFF